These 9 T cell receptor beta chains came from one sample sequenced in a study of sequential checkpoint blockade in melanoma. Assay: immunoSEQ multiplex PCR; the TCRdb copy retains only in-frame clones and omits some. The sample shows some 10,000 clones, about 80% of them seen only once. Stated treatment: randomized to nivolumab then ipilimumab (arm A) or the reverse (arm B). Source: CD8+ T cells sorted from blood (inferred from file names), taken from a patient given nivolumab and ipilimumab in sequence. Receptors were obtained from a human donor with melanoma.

CDR3 nucleotide sequence: TGTGCCAGCAGTGACGGGGGGGCCACAGATACGCAGTATTTT. Its protein is CASSDGGATDTQYF. The chain carries TRBV6-4 and TRBJ2-3, with TRBD2 as a possible D gene (7 bases). CDR3 length: 14 residues. Per the germline V gene, CDR1 is MRHNA and CDR2 is SNTAGT. Trimming shortened V by 2 bases and J by 2 bases, and 8 bases separated the two germline ends.

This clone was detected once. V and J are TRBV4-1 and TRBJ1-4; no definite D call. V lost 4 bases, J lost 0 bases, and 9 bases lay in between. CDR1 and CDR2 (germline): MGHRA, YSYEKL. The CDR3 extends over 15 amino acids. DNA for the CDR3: TGCGCCAGCAGCCCCCCTTTTGCAACTAATGAAAAACTGTTTTTT. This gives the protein CASSPPFATNEKLFF.

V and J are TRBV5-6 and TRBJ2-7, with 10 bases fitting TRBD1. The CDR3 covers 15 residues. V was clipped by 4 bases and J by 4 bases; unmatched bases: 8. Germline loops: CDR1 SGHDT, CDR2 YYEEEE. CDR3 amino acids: CASSLRDRGFYEQYF. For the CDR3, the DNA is TGTGCCAGCAGCCTCCGGGACAGGGGTTTTTACGAGCAGTACTTC. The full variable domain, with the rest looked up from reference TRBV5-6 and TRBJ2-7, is DAGVTQSPTHLIKTRGQQVTLRCSPKSGHDTVSWYQQALGQGPQFIFQYYEEEERQRGNFPDRFSGHQFPNYSSELNVNALLLGDSALYLCASSLRDRGFYEQYFGPGTRLTVT.

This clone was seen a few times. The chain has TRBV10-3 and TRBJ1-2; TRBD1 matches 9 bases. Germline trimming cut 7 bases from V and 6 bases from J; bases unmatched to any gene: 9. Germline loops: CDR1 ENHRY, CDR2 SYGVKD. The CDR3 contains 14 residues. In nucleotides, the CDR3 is TGTGCCATCAACTTACAGGGGGCGAGGGATGGCTACACCTTC. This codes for CAINLQGARDGYTF.

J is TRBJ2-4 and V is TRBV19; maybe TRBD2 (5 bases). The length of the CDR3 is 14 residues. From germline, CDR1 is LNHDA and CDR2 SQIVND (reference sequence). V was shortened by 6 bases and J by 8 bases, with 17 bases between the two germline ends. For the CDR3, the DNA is TGTGCCAGTAGAGGGAGCCCAGATTGGGACATTCAGTACTTC. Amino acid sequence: CASRGSPDWDIQYF.

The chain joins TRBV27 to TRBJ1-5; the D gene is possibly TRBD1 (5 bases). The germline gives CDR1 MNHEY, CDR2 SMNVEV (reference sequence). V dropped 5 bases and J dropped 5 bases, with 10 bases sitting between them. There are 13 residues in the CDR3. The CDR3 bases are TGTGCCAGCAGTCTCCCGACAGATCAGCCCCAGCATTTT. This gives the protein CASSLPTDQPQHF.

In nucleotides, the CDR3 is TGTGCCAGCAGTGAGACAGAGGCAACTGAAGCTTTCTTT. Encoded protein: CASSETEATEAFF. The rearrangement uses TRBV6-1 and TRBJ1-1, with a possible D match to TRBD1 (5 bases). Germline loops: CDR1 MNHNS, CDR2 SASEGT. This CDR3 is built from 13 residues. Trimming pared 3 bases from V and 5 bases from J, leaving 10 bases between.

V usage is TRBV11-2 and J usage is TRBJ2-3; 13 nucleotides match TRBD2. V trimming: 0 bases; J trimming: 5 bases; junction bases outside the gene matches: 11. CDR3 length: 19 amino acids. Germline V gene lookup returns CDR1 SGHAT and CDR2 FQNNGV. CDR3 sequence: CASSLDSGEGLAGEDTQYF. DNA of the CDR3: TGTGCCAGCAGCTTAGATAGCGGAGAAGGACTAGCGGGAGAAGATACGCAGTATTTT. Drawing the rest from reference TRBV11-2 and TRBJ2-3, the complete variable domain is EAGVAQSPRYKIIEKRQSVAFWCNPISGHATLYWYQQILGQGPKLLIQFQNNGVVDDSQLPKDRFSAERLKGVDSTLKIQPAKLEDSAVYLCASSLDSGEGLAGEDTQYFGPGTRLTVL.

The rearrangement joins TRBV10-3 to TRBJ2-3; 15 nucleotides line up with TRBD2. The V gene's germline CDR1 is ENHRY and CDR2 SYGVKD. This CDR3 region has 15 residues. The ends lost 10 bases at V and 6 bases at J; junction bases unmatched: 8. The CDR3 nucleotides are TGTGCCACCAAACGGACTAGCGGGAGGGAGGATACGCAGTATTTT. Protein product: CATKRTSGREDTQYF.